The 21 T cell receptor beta chains given below trace back to one sample, sequenced in a study of blood T cell repertoires in COVID-19. The protocol was immunoSEQ multiplex PCR, while the TCRdb copy is restricted to in-frame clones and leaves out a portion. The repertoire holds about 320,000 clones, with around 85% as singletons. The sequenced material came from PBMCs or T cells enriched from blood (not recorded which). These receptors originate from a woman in her twenties or thirties who had been exposed to COVID-19.

This chain joins TRBV28 and TRBJ2-7; tentatively, D is TRBD1 (5 bases). The germline V gene has CDR1 MDHEN and CDR2 SYDVKM. This CDR3 is 14 amino acids long. With 5 bases removed from V and 2 bases from J, the gap between germline ends came to 13 bases. The CDR3 spells CASSPRTLPYEQYF. The CDR3 DNA reads as TGTGCCAGCAGTCCCCGGACACTTCCCTACGAGCAGTACTTC. Variable domain in full (rest from reference TRBV28 and TRBJ2-7): DVKVTQSSRYLVKRTGEKVFLECVQDMDHENMFWYRQDPGLGLRLIYFSYDVKMKEKGDIPEGYSVSREKKERFSLILESASTNQTSMYLCASSPRTLPYEQYFGPGTRLTVT.

The chain links TRBV27 to TRBJ2-3; 12 bases are shared with TRBD2. The CDR3 consists of 17 residues. Germline trimming cut 5 bases from V and 4 bases from J; bases unmatched to any gene: 10. Germline assignment: CDR1 MNHEY and CDR2 SMNVEV (reference sequence). CDR3 sequence (DNA): TGTGCCAGCAGTCTAACTAGCGGGGGGAGTGGGGCAGATACGCAGTATTTT. It is translated as CASSLTSGGSGADTQYF.

Remarks on this clone: Other DNA sequences from this sample encode an identical CDR3 as well. The rearrangement joins TRBV28 to TRBJ1-1, with 8 bases identical to TRBD1. Germline-derived CDR1 and CDR2 are MDHEN and SYDVKM. The V gene end was trimmed by 6 bases and the J gene end by 2 bases; junction bases not matched to a gene: 8. CDR3 length equals 15 residues. In DNA form, the CDR3 reads TGTGCCAGCAGCTCCGGACAGGGCGTAAACACTGAAGCTTTCTTT. Protein sequence: CASSSGQGVNTEAFF.

This rearrangement joins TRBV6-5 to TRBJ1-4, with TRBD1 matching over 7 bases. Germline V gives CDR1 MNHEY, CDR2 SVGAGI. V was pared by 0 bases and J by 7 bases, with 5 bases of the junction left unmatched. The CDR3 is 15 amino acids. DNA for the CDR3: TGTGCCAGCAGTTACTCGACAGGGCAGGTTGAAAAACTGTTTTTT. It translates to CASSYSTGQVEKLFF.

The chain uses TRBV10-1 and TRBJ2-7, with a possible D match to TRBD1 (6 bases). V was cut by 3 bases and J by 6 bases, with 12 bases left in between. This CDR3 spans 13 amino acids. Germline V gene sequence: CDR1 WNHNN, CDR2 SYGVQD (reference sequence). In DNA form, the CDR3 reads TGCGCCAGCAGTGAACAGGGAAGTTCCGAGCAGTACTTC. Its protein is CASSEQGSSEQYF.

The chain employs TRBV6-5 and TRBJ1-1; D gene unclear. Germline lookup yields CDR1 MNHEY and CDR2 SVGAGI. This CDR3 region has 13 residues. Trimming pared 6 bases from V and 3 bases from J, leaving 11 bases between. CDR3 sequence: CASSPPGDTEAFF. CDR3 nucleotide sequence: TGTGCCAGCAGCCCCCCCGGGGACACTGAAGCTTTCTTT.

The genes are TRBV18 and TRBJ2-1, with D unclear. The CDR3 has 16 residues. The germline V and J ends were trimmed by 4 bases and 5 bases, with 18 bases remaining between them. The germline gives CDR1 KGHSH, CDR2 LQKENI. The CDR3 loop is CASSLLSVGRDNEQFF. The CDR3, as DNA: TGTGCCAGCTCACTTTTATCCGTAGGTCGGGACAATGAGCAGTTCTTC.

This rearrangement joins TRBV6-4 to TRBJ1-2; 9 bases fit TRBD1. This CDR3 comprises 15 residues. The V gene end was trimmed by 6 bases and the J gene end by 2 bases; junction bases not matched to a gene: 7. Germline assignment: CDR1 MRHNA and CDR2 SNTAGT. The CDR3 nucleotides read TGTGCCAGCAGGGTACAGGGGGCGTTGAACTATGGCTACACCTTC. Its protein product is CASRVQGALNYGYTF.

The chain uses TRBV5-6 and TRBJ2-4; 12 bases are shared with TRBD2. Germline V CDR1 and CDR2: SGHDT, YYEEEE. There are 18 residues in the CDR3. The V and J ends lost 1 base and 0 bases, in that order; junction bases with no gene match: 5. The chain's CDR3 is CASSLTSGGSLAKNIQYF. CDR3 coding DNA: TGTGCCAGCAGCTTGACTAGCGGGGGGTCACTAGCCAAAAACATTCAGTACTTC.

The chain couples TRBV19 to TRBJ2-3, with D hard to call. The CDR3 has 17 residues. V lost 5 bases, J lost 0 bases, and 18 bases lay in between. Per the germline V gene, CDR1 is LNHDA and CDR2 is SQIVND (reference sequence). Written as DNA, the CDR3 is TGTGCCAGTAGTTCAAGCGTCCTTATATCTAGCACAGATACGCAGTATTTT. As protein: CASSSSVLISSTDTQYF.

This chain joins TRBV9 and TRBJ2-2; D uncertain. V was pared by 0 bases and J by 7 bases, with 7 bases between. The CDR3 loop spans 13 amino acids. Per germline, CDR1 SGDLS and CDR2 YYNGEE. The CDR3 nucleotides read TGTGCCAGCAGCGTAGCTGCTAGCGGGGAGCTGTTTTTT. Protein product: CASSVAASGELFF.

V is TRBV7-9 and J is TRBJ1-2; weak D call: TRBD1 (5 bases). Trimming took 5 bases from V and 4 from J, leaving 17 bases between them. The V gene's germline CDR1 is SEHNR and CDR2 FQNEAQ (reference sequence). The CDR3 contains 15 residues. Written as DNA, the CDR3 is TGTGCCAGCAGCCCTAACGGGGGGGACTCCTATGGCTACACCTTC. It is translated as CASSPNGGDSYGYTF. Full variable domain (missing parts from reference TRBV7-9 and TRBJ1-2): DTGVSQNPRHKITKRGQNVTFRCDPISEHNRLYWYRQTLGQGPEFLTYFQNEAQLEKSRLLSDRFSAERPKGSFSTLEIQRTEQGDSAMYLCASSPNGGDSYGYTFGSGTRLTVV.

The rearrangement joins TRBV5-5 to TRBJ2-7; the match to TRBD2 covers 8 bases. The CDR3 totals 16 residues. CDR1 is SGHKS and CDR2 is YYEKEE in the germline V gene (reference sequence). V dropped 2 bases and J dropped 0; count of bases not matched to a gene: 7. In DNA, the CDR3 is TGTGCCAGCAGCTTTAAGCGGGAGAAGCACTCCTACGAGCAGTACTTC. Translation gives CASSFKREKHSYEQYF.

This rearrangement joins TRBV19 to TRBJ1-2; 8 bases match TRBD1. Trimming cost V 5 bases and J 4 bases; bases outside gene matches: 3. The CDR3 has 13 amino acids. CDR1 and CDR2 (germline): LNHDA, SQIVND (reference sequence). The CDR3 region has the DNA TGTGCCAGTAGTTGGGGACAGGCCTATGGCTACACCTTC. Protein: CASSWGQAYGYTF. Combining the CDR3 with reference TRBV19 and TRBJ1-2 gives the whole variable domain DGGITQSPKYLFRKEGQNVTLSCEQNLNHDAMYWYRQDPGQGLRLIYYSQIVNDFQKGDIAEGYSVSREKKESFPLTVTSAQKNPTAFYLCASSWGQAYGYTFGSGTRLTVV.

The chain couples TRBV5-1 to TRBJ2-2; possibly TRBD2 for D (6 bases). CDR3 length equals 16 residues. V was cut by 1 base and J by 1 base, with 11 bases left in between. Germline-derived CDR1 and CDR2 are SGHRS and YFSETQ. CDR3 sequence: CASSLLASENTGELFF. CDR3 bases: TGCGCCAGCAGCTTGCTGGCTAGCGAGAACACCGGGGAGCTGTTTTTT.

This chain connects TRBV11-1 to TRBJ2-7; 9 bases line up with TRBD1. Trimming removed 1 base from V and 6 bases from J; junction bases left unmatched: 4. The length of the CDR3 is 14 residues. Per the germline V gene, CDR1 is SGHAT and CDR2 is FQDESV (reference sequence). CDR3 in DNA: TGTGCCAGCAGCTTAGTAGGGACAGGGACCGAGCAGTACTTC. It is translated as CASSLVGTGTEQYF. Supplemented by reference TRBV11-1 and TRBJ2-7, the full variable domain reads EAEVAQSPRYKITEKSQAVAFWCDPISGHATLYWYRQILGQGPELLVQFQDESVVDDSQLPKDRFSAERLKGVDSTLKIQPAELGDSAMYLCASSLVGTGTEQYFGPGTRLTVT.

CDR3 in amino acids: CSGGTVLNTEAFF. The DNA of the CDR3 is TGCAGCGGCGGGACAGTTTTGAACACTGAAGCTTTCTTT. The J gene is TRBJ1-1, the V gene TRBV29-1, with 7 bases matching TRBD1. Germline V gene lookup returns CDR1 SQVTM and CDR2 ANQGSEA. V was pared by 7 bases and J by 0 bases, with 5 bases of the junction left unmatched. This CDR3 has 13 residues. Looking up the rest from reference TRBV29-1 and TRBJ1-1 gives the full variable domain: SAVISQKPSRDICQRGTSLTIQCQVDSQVTMMFWYRQQPGQSLTLIATANQGSEATYESGFVIDKFPISRPNLTFSTLTVSNMSPEDSSIYLCSGGTVLNTEAFFGQGTRLTVV.

This chain joins TRBV6-5 and TRBJ1-2; 7 positions match TRBD1. Germline CDR1 is MNHEY and CDR2 is SVGAGI. The CDR3 length is 16 residues. The J segment lost 8 bases and the V segment lost 4 bases, leaving 16 bases of the junction unmatched. The CDR3 DNA sequence: TGTGCCAGCAGTTCCCCGAGACTGACAGGGAATAGCGGCTACACCTTC. It encodes CASSSPRLTGNSGYTF.

The chain has TRBV27 and TRBJ1-3; a possible D gene is TRBD1 (5 bases). The germline V gene has CDR1 MNHEY and CDR2 SMNVEV (reference sequence). V lost 0 bases to trimming and J lost 0 bases, with 12 bases between them. The CDR3 length is 17 residues. In DNA form, the CDR3 reads TGTGCCAGCAGTTTATCGGGGGGACTGCACTCTGGAAACACCATATATTTT. The encoded protein is CASSLSGGLHSGNTIYF.

The chain is built from TRBV4-2 and TRBJ1-6; no firm D call. Germline V gene sequence: CDR1 LGHNA, CDR2 YNFKEQ. V was pared by 4 bases and J by 0 bases, with 7 bases between. The CDR3 spans 15 residues. Here the CDR3 reads CASSPSGSYNSPLHF. CDR3 bases: TGTGCCAGCAGCCCCTCGGGCTCCTATAATTCACCCCTCCACTTT.

The gene calls are TRBV7-9 and TRBJ1-5, with D possibly being TRBD1 (6 bases). Germline V gene data show CDR1 as SEHNR and CDR2 as FQNEAQ (reference sequence). The CDR3 is 16 amino acids. V lost 1 base and J lost 5, with 15 bases in between. This CDR3 reads CASSLEAGTRDQPQHF. The CDR3 coding sequence is TGTGCCAGCAGCTTAGAGGCAGGGACAAGGGATCAGCCCCAGCATTTT.